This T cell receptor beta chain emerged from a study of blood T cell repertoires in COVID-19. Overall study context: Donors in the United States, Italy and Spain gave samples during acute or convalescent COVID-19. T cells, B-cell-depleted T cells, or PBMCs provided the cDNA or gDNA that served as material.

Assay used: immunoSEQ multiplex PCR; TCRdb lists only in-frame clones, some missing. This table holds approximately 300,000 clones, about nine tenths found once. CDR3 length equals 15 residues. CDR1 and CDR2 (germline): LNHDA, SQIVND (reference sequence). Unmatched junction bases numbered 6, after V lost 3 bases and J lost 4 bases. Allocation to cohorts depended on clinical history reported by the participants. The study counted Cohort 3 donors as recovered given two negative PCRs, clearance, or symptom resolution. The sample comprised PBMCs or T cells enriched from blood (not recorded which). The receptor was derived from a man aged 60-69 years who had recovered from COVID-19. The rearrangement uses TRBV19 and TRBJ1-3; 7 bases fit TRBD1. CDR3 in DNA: TGTGCCAGTAGTATGGACAGGTCAAGAGGAAACACCATATATTTT. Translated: CASSMDRSRGNTIYF.